Following are 14 T cell receptor beta chains from one sample sequenced in a study of blood T cell repertoires in COVID-19. The table came from immunoSEQ multiplex PCR; TCRdb's copy has only in-frame clones and leaves some out. Among about 140,000 clones listed, around nine tenths were seen once. Sequences were obtained from peripheral blood. The receptors derive from a human donor in a cohort sampled during active COVID-19.

This chain links TRBV9 with TRBJ2-1, with a tentative D call TRBD2 (5 bases). The germline V gene encodes CDR1 SGDLS and CDR2 YYNGEE. This CDR3 spans 15 amino acids. The ends were cut back, 3 bases at V and 3 bases at J, with 13 bases in the middle. CDR3 residues: CASSGAETSYNEQFF. For the CDR3, the DNA is TGTGCCAGCAGCGGAGCGGAGACGAGCTACAATGAGCAGTTCTTC.

The gene calls are TRBV24-1 and TRBJ2-3; 8 nucleotides agree with TRBD2. Trimming removed 0 bases from V and 3 bases from J; junction bases left unmatched: 4. The CDR3 has 16 residues. The germline gives CDR1 KGHDR, CDR2 SFDVKD. The CDR3, as DNA: TGTGCCACCAGTGATTTGACGGGAGGGGGGACAGATACGCAGTATTTT. This translates into CATSDLTGGGTDTQYF.

The chain has TRBV18 and TRBJ2-1, with TRBD2 matching 8 bases. V lost 5 bases, J lost 7 bases, and 10 bases stayed unmatched. CDR3 size: 15 residues. The V gene's germline CDR1 is KGHSH and CDR2 LQKENI. The chain's CDR3 is CASSTGRAERNEQFF. CDR3 coding DNA: TGTGCCAGCTCAACCGGGAGGGCCGAACGAAATGAGCAGTTCTTC. Full variable domain (missing parts from reference TRBV18 and TRBJ2-1): NAGVMQNPRHLVRRRGQEARLRCSPMKGHSHVYWYRQLPEEGLKFMVYLQKENIIDESGMPKERFSAEFPKEGPSILRIQQVVRGDSAAYFCASSTGRAERNEQFFGPGTRLTVL.

The J gene is TRBJ2-7, the V gene TRBV5-6; 9 bases align to TRBD2. Trimming at V came to 7 bases and at J to 4 bases, leaving 15 bases not matched to a gene. The germline gives CDR1 SGHDT, CDR2 YYEEEE. This CDR3 contains 16 residues. The CDR3: CASVLQAVSGRYEQYF. CDR3 DNA sequence: TGTGCCAGCGTTCTCCAAGCTGTCAGCGGGAGGTACGAGCAGTACTTC.

This chain connects TRBV6-2 or TRBV6-3 to TRBJ1-5, with a tentative D call TRBD1 (6 bases). Trimming shortened V by 5 bases and J by 4 bases, and 15 bases separated the two germline ends. CDR3 length: 15 residues. Germline CDR1 MNHEY, CDR2 SVGEGT. This chain's CDR3 is CASSKQGLGNQPQHF. CDR3 DNA: TGTGCCAGCAGTAAACAGGGCCTAGGGAATCAGCCCCAGCATTTT.

This clone occurred once. The chain links TRBV10-3 to TRBJ2-7, with D perhaps matching TRBD1 (6 bases). The CDR3 sequence is 13 residues long. Germline lookup yields CDR1 ENHRY and CDR2 SYGVKD. V gave up 2 bases and J gave up 4 bases, with 9 bases separating them. The CDR3 reads CAISENREYEQYF. CDR3 DNA sequence: TGTGCCATCAGTGAGAACAGGGAATACGAGCAGTACTTC.

The chain is built from TRBV7-2 and TRBJ2-1; D call uncertain. CDR3 length: 13 residues. V dropped 2 bases and J dropped 1 base, with 3 bases sitting between them. Germline V gene data show CDR1 as SGHTA and CDR2 as FQGNSA. The CDR3: CASSLQSYNEQFF. The CDR3 DNA reads as TGTGCCAGCAGCTTACAGTCCTACAATGAGCAGTTCTTC.

This clone turned up a few times. The genes are TRBV4-3 and TRBJ2-2, with TRBD1 identical over 8 bases. This CDR3 comprises 15 residues. Losses at the gene ends were 4 bases for V and 5 bases for J; bases not matched to a gene: 6. The germline V gene encodes CDR1 LGHNA and CDR2 YSLEER. This chain's CDR3 is CASSPTGVETGELFF. The DNA of the CDR3 is TGCGCCAGCAGCCCGACAGGGGTGGAAACCGGGGAGCTGTTTTTT.

The rearrangement uses TRBV30 and TRBJ1-5, with D unresolved. The CDR3 contains 15 residues. V lost 2 bases and J lost 0, with 11 bases in between. CDR1 and CDR2 from the germline V gene are GTSNPN and SVGIG (reference sequence). CDR3 DNA: TGTGCCTGGAGTCGAGGGAAGGTTAGCAATCAGCCCCAGCATTTT. Encoded protein: CAWSRGKVSNQPQHF. The full variable domain, in which reference TRBV30 and TRBJ1-5 provide the parts outside the CDR3, is SQTIHQWPATLVQPVGSPLSLECTVEGTSNPNLYWYRQAAGRGLQLLFYSVGIGQISSEVPQNLSASRPQDRQFILSSKKLLLSDSGFYLCAWSRGKVSNQPQHFGDGTRLSIL.

This CDR3 is CASSLSRNEQFF. Here the CDR3 DNA reads TGTGCCAGCAGTTTATCCCGGAATGAGCAGTTCTTC. The gene calls are TRBV28 and TRBJ2-1; no firm D call. There are 12 residues in the CDR3. Germline-derived CDR1 and CDR2 are MDHEN and SYDVKM. The V gene lost 1 base and the J gene lost 7 bases, with 5 bases spanning the gap.

V gene TRBV19 combines with J gene TRBJ1-1, with D possibly being TRBD1 (5 bases). The V gene's germline CDR1 is LNHDA and CDR2 SQIVND (reference sequence). The length of the CDR3 is 14 residues. The V and J ends lost 7 bases and 1 base respectively, with 13 bases between them. The CDR3 loop is CASKGVGGNTEAFF. For the CDR3, the DNA is TGTGCCAGTAAAGGGGTGGGTGGGAACACTGAAGCTTTCTTT. The whole variable domain, filled in from reference TRBV19 and TRBJ1-1, reads DGGITQSPKYLFRKEGQNVTLSCEQNLNHDAMYWYRQDPGQGLRLIYYSQIVNDFQKGDIAEGYSVSREKKESFPLTVTSAQKNPTAFYLCASKGVGGNTEAFFGQGTRLTVV.

This clone came up a few times. The J gene is TRBJ1-1, the V gene TRBV6-5; tentatively, D is TRBD1 (6 bases). The CDR3 has 14 amino acids. Germline CDR1 MNHEY, CDR2 SVGAGI. The V end lost 6 bases, the J end lost 0 bases, and 11 bases lay between the germline ends. CDR3 nucleotides: TGTGCCAGCAGCCACGAGGGGGTGAACACTGAAGCTTTCTTT. Residues: CASSHEGVNTEAFF.

This sequence joins TRBV3-1 (or the pseudogene TRBV3-2) and TRBJ1-3; the match to TRBD1 covers 8 bases. The CDR3 sequence is 14 residues long. Germline CDR1 LGHDT, CDR2 YNNKEL (reference sequence). V shed 7 bases, J shed 3 bases, and the junction held 5 bases outside the gene matches. CDR3 sequence reads: CASTTGGLGNTIYF. CDR3 nucleotides: TGTGCCAGCACTACAGGGGGTCTTGGAAACACCATATATTTT.

This chain links TRBV12-3 or TRBV12-4 with TRBJ2-7, with D possibly TRBD2 on 5 matching bases. V was cut by 3 bases and J by 6 bases, with 12 bases left in between. The CDR3 is made up of 13 amino acids. CDR3 nucleotide sequence: TGTGCCAGCAGTTTCCGCCCGGGGATCGAGCAGTACTTC. Its translation is CASSFRPGIEQYF.